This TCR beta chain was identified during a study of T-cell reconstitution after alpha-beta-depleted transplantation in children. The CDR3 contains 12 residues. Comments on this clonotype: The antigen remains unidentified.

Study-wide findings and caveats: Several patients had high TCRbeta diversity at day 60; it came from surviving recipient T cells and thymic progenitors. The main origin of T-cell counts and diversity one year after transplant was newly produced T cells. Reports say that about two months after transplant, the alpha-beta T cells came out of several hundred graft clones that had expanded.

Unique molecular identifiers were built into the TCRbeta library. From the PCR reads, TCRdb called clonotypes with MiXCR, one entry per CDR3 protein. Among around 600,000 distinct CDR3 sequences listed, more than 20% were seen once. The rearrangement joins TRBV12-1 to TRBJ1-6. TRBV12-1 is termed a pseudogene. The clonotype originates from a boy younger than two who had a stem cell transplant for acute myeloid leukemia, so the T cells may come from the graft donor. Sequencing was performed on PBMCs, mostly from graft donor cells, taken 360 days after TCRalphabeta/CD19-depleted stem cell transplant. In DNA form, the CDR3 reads TGTGCCAGCAGCTCCCTAAGGTCACCCCTCCACTTT. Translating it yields CASSSLRSPLHF.